The 6 T cell receptor beta chains below were found in one sample sequenced in a study of identical twins. TCRdb independently ran MiXCR on the 5' RACE reads; one entry per CDR3 protein. Of around 250,000 distinct CDR3 sequences listed, 5.5% to 8% were seen once; the top ten hold 3.6%. These data are also associated with another study on yellow fever vaccine responses in identical twins.

The specimen sequenced was memory (CD45RO+) T cells sorted from blood. The receptors were gathered from a woman in her late teens or twenties in good health.

V is TRBV9 and J is TRBJ2-1; D not resolved. V lost 0 bases and J 2 bases, leaving 3 bases between the germline ends. The CDR3 has 13 amino acids. Looked up from germline, CDR1 is SGDLS and CDR2 is YYNGEE. The CDR3 DNA sequence: TGTGCCAGCAGCGTAGGGACCTACAATGAGCAGTTCTTC. Amino acids: CASSVGTYNEQFF.

In its sample, this clonotype was seen many times. This rearrangement joins TRBV20-1 to TRBJ1-4; D is ambiguous. V lost 3 bases, J lost 8 bases, and 16 bases lay in between. Germline CDR1 is DFQATT and CDR2 is SNEGSKA (reference sequence). The CDR3 has 14 amino acids. CDR3 sequence reads: CSASVGRTGEKLFF. CDR3 in DNA: TGCAGTGCTAGTGTTGGTCGGACGGGGGAAAAACTGTTTTTT.

This clonotype was seen repeatedly, ten times or more. The rearrangement uses TRBV29-1 and TRBJ1-1; 8 bases map to TRBD1. Germline CDR1 reads SQVTM; CDR2 reads ANQGSEA. V gave up 6 bases and J gave up 0 bases; unmatched junction bases: 3. The CDR3 contains 13 residues. CDR3 sequence: CSVGDRMNTEAFF. CDR3 nucleotide sequence: TGCAGCGTGGGGGACAGGATGAACACTGAAGCTTTCTTT.

Ten or more counts support this clonotype. The chain recombines TRBV6-1 with TRBJ1-1; 8 bases are shared with TRBD1. The CDR3 is 14 amino acids. Germline values: CDR1 MNHNS, CDR2 SASEGT. The trim removed 7 bases at V and 1 base at J, leaving 5 bases unmatched. As DNA, the CDR3 is TGTGCCAGCACGCACAGGGGGAAGAACACTGAAGCTTTCTTT. Protein product: CASTHRGKNTEAFF.

This clonotype was seen more than once but under ten times. The J gene is TRBJ2-7, the V gene TRBV4-2; 11 bases match TRBD2. This CDR3 has 16 residues. Germline-derived CDR1 and CDR2 are LGHNA and YNFKEQ. The ends lost 0 bases at V and 3 bases at J; junction bases unmatched: 4. The CDR3 nucleotides are TGTGCCAGCAGCCAAGATGGGCTAGCGGGAGGCTACGAGCAGTACTTC. It codes for CASSQDGLAGGYEQYF.

The chain recombines TRBV7-8 with TRBJ1-2; D remains ambiguous. This CDR3 is built from 12 residues. The V gene lost 5 bases and the J gene lost 8 bases, with 12 bases spanning the gap. Germline values: CDR1 SGHVS, CDR2 FQNEAQ. In nucleotides, the CDR3 is TGTGCCAGCAGCCTAATGAGGGAGGGCTACACCTTC. Translating gives CASSLMREGYTF.